The 10 T cell receptor beta chains below all came from one sample that was sequenced in a study of beta chain features in type 1 diabetes. Regarding the study as a whole: Shorter TCRB CDR3s, moderately but significantly so, marked every one of the four CD4+ subsets in Type 1 diabetes patients.

The investigators reverse transcribed all of the isolated RNA, so they sequenced expressed TCRB transcripts. TCRdb keeps only in-frame clones here, not all; method: immunoSEQ multiplex PCR. The sample consists of about 160,000 clones, less than 10% of them appearing once. Their antigens remain unidentified. Material: central memory CD4+ T cells from blood. The receptors derive from a man aged 18 to 30 with type 1 diabetes.

The chain recombines TRBV30 with TRBJ2-1, with 7 positions matching TRBD1. Trimming at V came to 8 bases and at J to 0 bases, leaving 7 bases not matched to a gene. The CDR3 covers 14 residues. CDR1 and CDR2 (germline): GTSNPN, SVGIG (reference sequence). The DNA of the CDR3 is TGTGCCAGAACAGGGGAGAGCTCCTACAATGAGCAGTTCTTC. Protein product: CARTGESSYNEQFF.

In its sample, this clone was seen a few times. The chain combines TRBV7-9 with TRBJ2-1; 8 bases match TRBD1. This CDR3 has 16 amino acids. Germline V lookup: CDR1 SEHNR, CDR2 FQNEAQ (reference sequence). With V trimmed by 1 base and J by 2 bases, 4 bases remained unmatched. Here the CDR3 reads CASSLGGTGPYNEQFF. The CDR3 DNA is TGTGCCAGCAGCTTAGGGGGGACAGGCCCCTACAATGAGCAGTTCTTC.

This clone has a single count. V gene TRBV15 combines with J gene TRBJ1-4; no reliable D call. This CDR3 has 17 residues. The germline V gene encodes CDR1 LNHNV and CDR2 YYDKDF (reference sequence). The V end was cut by 3 bases, the J end by 0 bases, with 14 bases between. The CDR3 loop is CATSSPTGFATNEKLFF. The DNA for the CDR3 is TGTGCCACCAGCAGCCCGACGGGTTTTGCAACTAATGAAAAACTGTTTTTT.

This clone was counted between two and nine times. V and J are TRBV30 and TRBJ1-3, with a tentative D call TRBD1 (6 bases). This CDR3 region has 15 residues. Per the germline V gene, CDR1 is GTSNPN and CDR2 is SVGIG (reference sequence). V lost 0 bases and J lost 8, with 17 bases in between. The CDR3 loop reads CAWSVEQGDFDTIYF. DNA of the CDR3: TGTGCCTGGAGTGTGGAACAGGGAGACTTCGACACCATATATTTT.

The chain combines TRBV7-9 with TRBJ1-5; D gene uncertain. Germline loops: CDR1 SEHNR, CDR2 FQNEAQ (reference sequence). Trimming removed 1 base from V and 3 bases from J, with 10 bases in between. The CDR3 extends over 15 amino acids. CDR3 loop: CASSLDGGNNQPQHF. For the CDR3, the DNA is TGTGCCAGCAGCTTAGATGGAGGGAACAATCAGCCCCAGCATTTT.

Only a few counts were recorded for this clone. The chain joins TRBV5-1 to TRBJ2-3, with TRBD2 identical over 9 bases. Trimming cost V 3 bases and J 4 bases; bases outside gene matches: 6. CDR1 is SGHRS, CDR2 YFSETQ, per germline. The CDR3 loop spans 15 amino acids. The CDR3 DNA is TGCGCCAGCAGCTCCTTAGCGGGAGTAGCAGATACGCAGTATTTT. The encoded protein is CASSSLAGVADTQYF.

This clone has just a few counts. The chain has TRBV19 and TRBJ1-5; 7 nucleotides match TRBD1. With 0 bases clipped from V and 2 bases from J, the junction kept 1 base outside the gene matches. This CDR3 has 15 amino acids. Germline V gene data show CDR1 as LNHDA and CDR2 as SQIVND (reference sequence). This chain's CDR3 is CASSIEGQGNQPQHF. DNA of the CDR3: TGTGCCAGTAGTATAGAAGGACAGGGCAATCAGCCCCAGCATTTT. Looking up the rest from reference TRBV19 and TRBJ1-5 gives the full variable domain: DGGITQSPKYLFRKEGQNVTLSCEQNLNHDAMYWYRQDPGQGLRLIYYSQIVNDFQKGDIAEGYSVSREKKESFPLTVTSAQKNPTAFYLCASSIEGQGNQPQHFGDGTRLSIL.

In this sample, this clone turned up a few times. The rearrangement joins TRBV4-3 to TRBJ2-2; TRBD2 agrees at 12 bases. This CDR3 comprises 17 residues. V gave up 0 bases and J gave up 5 bases; unmatched junction bases: 4. The germline CDR1 and CDR2 sequences are LGHNA and YSLEER. For the CDR3, the DNA is TGCGCCAGCAGCCAAGAACCTAGCGGGGGGGGAACCGGGGAGCTGTTTTTT. This translates into CASSQEPSGGGTGELFF.

The genes are TRBV7-2 and TRBJ2-5; 9 nucleotides match TRBD2. The ends lost 6 bases at V and 4 bases at J; junction bases unmatched: 15. Germline values: CDR1 SGHTA, CDR2 FQGNSA. This CDR3 spans 17 amino acids. The CDR3 reads CASRRPRGAGGGETQYF. The CDR3 region has the DNA TGTGCCAGCAGGAGGCCTCGCGGAGCGGGAGGTGGAGAGACCCAGTACTTC.

The rearrangement joins TRBV11-2 to TRBJ2-1; the D gene is possibly TRBD2 (6 bases). Germline V gene lookup returns CDR1 SGHAT and CDR2 FQNNGV. The CDR3 covers 14 residues. With 4 bases removed from V and 3 bases from J, the gap between germline ends came to 10 bases. CDR3 bases: TGTGCCAGCAGCTCGACTAGGAGCTACAATGAGCAGTTCTTC. Translating it yields CASSSTRSYNEQFF.